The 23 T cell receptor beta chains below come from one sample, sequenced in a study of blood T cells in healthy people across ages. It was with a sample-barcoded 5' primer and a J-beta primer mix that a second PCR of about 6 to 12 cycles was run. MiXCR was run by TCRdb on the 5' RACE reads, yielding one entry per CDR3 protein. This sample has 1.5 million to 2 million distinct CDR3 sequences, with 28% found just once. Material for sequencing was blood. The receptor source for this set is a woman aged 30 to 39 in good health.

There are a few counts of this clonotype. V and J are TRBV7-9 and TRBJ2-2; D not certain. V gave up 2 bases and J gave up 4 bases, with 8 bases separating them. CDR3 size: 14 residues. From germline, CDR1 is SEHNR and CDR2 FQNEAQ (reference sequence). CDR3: CASSLSESTGELFF. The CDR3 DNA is TGTGCCAGCAGCTTATCGGAGAGCACCGGGGAGCTGTTTTTT.

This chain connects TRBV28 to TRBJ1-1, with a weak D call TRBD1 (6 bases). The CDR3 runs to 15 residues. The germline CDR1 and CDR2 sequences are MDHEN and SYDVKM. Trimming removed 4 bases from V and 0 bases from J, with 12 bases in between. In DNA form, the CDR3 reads TGTGCCAGCAGTTATGGGGGGGCCTTGAACACTGAAGCTTTCTTT. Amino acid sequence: CASSYGGALNTEAFF. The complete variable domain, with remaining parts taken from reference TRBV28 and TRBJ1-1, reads DVKVTQSSRYLVKRTGEKVFLECVQDMDHENMFWYRQDPGLGLRLIYFSYDVKMKEKGDIPEGYSVSREKKERFSLILESASTNQTSMYLCASSYGGALNTEAFFGQGTRLTVV.

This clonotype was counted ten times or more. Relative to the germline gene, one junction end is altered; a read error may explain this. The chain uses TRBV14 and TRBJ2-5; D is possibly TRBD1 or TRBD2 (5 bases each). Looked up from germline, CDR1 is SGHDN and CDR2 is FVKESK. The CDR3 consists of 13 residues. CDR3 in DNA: TGTGCCAGCAGCTCCGGGACCCAAGATACCCAGTACTTC. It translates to CASSSGTQDTQYF.

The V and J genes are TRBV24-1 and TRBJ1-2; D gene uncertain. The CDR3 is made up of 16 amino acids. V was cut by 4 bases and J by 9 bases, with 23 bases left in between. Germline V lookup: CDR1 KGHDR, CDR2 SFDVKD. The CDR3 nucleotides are TGTGCCACCAGTGACCCCCCTGTTGGAGGGTACCTCCGCTACACCTTC. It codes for CATSDPPVGGYLRYTF.

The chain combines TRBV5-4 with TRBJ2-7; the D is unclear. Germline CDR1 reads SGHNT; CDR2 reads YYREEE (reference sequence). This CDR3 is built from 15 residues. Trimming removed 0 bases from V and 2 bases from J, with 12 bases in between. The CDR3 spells CASSLGVGRTYEQYF. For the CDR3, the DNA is TGTGCCAGCAGCTTGGGCGTCGGCAGAACCTACGAGCAGTACTTC.

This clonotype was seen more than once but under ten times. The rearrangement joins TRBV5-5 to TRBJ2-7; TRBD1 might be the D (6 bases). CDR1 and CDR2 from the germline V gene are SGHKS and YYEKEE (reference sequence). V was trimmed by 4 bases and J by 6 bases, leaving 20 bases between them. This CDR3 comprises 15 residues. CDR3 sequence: CASSPHLQGIVEQYF. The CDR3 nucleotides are TGTGCCAGCAGCCCGCACCTACAGGGAATAGTCGAGCAGTACTTC.

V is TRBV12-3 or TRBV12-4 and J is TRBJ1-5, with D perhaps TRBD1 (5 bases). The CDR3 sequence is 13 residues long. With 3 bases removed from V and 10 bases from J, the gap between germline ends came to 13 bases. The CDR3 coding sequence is TGTGCCAGCAGTTTTAGCAGGGATGGACCCCAGCATTTT. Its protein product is CASSFSRDGPQHF.

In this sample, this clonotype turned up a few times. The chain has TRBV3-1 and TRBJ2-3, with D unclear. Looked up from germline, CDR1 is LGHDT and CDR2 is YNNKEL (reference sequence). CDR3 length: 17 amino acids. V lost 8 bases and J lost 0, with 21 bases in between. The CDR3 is CASSTTTGAGSTDTQYF. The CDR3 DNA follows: TGTGCCAGCTCCACAACGACCGGCGCTGGTAGCACAGATACGCAGTATTTT.

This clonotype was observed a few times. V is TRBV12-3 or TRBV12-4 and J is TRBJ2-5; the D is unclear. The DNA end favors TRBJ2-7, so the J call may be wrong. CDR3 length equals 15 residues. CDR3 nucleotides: TGTGCCAGCACCCGTTCCGGAGTAGGTCGTGGCGAGCAGTACTTC. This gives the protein CASTRSGVGRGEQYF.

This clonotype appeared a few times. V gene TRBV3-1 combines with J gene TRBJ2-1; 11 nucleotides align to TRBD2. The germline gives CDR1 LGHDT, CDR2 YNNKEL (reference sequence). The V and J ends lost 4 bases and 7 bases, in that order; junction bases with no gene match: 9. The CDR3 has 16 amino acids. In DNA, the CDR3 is TGTGCCAGCAGCCCAACACCTAGCGGGGGGAAGAATGAGCAGTTCTTC. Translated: CASSPTPSGGKNEQFF.

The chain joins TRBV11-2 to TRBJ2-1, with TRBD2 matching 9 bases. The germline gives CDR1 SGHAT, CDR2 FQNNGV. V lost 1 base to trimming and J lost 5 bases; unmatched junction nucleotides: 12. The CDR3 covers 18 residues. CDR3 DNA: TGTGCCAGCAGCTTAGTTGGCGGGGGGGCCGGTAGGAACAATGAGCAGTTCTTC. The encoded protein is CASSLVGGGAGRNNEQFF.

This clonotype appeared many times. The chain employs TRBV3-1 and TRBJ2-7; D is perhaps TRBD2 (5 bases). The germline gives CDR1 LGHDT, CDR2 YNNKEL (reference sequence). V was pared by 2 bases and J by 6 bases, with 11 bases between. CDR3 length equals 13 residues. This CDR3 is CASSQRGNGEQYF. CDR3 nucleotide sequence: TGTGCCAGCAGCCAACGGGGTAACGGCGAGCAGTACTTC.

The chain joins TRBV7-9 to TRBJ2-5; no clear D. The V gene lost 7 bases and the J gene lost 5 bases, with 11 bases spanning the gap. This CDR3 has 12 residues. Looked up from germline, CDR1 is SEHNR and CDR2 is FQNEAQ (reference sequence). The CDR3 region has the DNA TGTGCCAGCAACGAGGACGCGGAGACCCAGTACTTC. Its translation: CASNEDAETQYF.

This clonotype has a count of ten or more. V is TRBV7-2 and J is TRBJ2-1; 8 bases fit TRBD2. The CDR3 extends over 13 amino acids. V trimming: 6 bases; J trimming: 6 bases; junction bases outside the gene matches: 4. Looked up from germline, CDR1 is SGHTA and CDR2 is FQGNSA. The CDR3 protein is CASRPAGGNEQFF. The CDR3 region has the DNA TGTGCCAGCAGGCCGGCGGGGGGCAATGAGCAGTTCTTC.

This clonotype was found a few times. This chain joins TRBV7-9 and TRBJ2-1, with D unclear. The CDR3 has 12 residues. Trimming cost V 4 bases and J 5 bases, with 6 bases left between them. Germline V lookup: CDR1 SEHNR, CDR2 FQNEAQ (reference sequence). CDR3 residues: CASSSRDNEQFF. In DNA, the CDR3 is TGTGCCAGCAGCTCCCGGGACAATGAGCAGTTCTTC. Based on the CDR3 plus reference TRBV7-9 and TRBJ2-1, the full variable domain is DTGVSQNPRHKITKRGQNVTFRCDPISEHNRLYWYRQTLGQGPEFLTYFQNEAQLEKSRLLSDRFSAERPKGSFSTLEIQRTEQGDSAMYLCASSSRDNEQFFGPGTRLTVL.

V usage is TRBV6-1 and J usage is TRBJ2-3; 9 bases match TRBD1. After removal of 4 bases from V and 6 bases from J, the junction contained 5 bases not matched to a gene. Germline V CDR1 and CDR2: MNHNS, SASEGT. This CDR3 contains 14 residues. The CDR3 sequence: CASSGDRESDTQYF. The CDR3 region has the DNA TGTGCCAGCAGTGGGGACAGGGAGTCGGATACGCAGTATTTT.

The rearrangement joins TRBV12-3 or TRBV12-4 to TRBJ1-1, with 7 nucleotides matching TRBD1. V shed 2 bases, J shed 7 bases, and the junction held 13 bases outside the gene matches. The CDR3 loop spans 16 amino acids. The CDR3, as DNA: TGTGCCAGCAGTTTATCCCGACAGGGAGGAGATATTGAAGCTTTCTTT. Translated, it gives CASSLSRQGGDIEAFF.

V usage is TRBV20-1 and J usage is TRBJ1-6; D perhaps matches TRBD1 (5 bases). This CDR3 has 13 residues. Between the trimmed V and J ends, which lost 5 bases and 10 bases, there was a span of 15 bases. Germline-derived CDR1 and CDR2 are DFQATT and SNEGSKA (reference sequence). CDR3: CSAWDGTSSPLHF. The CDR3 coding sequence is TGCAGTGCTTGGGACGGTACCAGCTCACCCCTCCACTTT.

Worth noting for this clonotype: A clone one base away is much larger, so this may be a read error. CDR3 sequence (DNA): TGTGCCTGGAGTGCAGCCGACGAGCAGTACTTC. Amino acid sequence: CAWSAADEQYF. J is TRBJ2-7 and V is TRBV30, with unresolved D. CDR3 length: 11 amino acids. The V end lost 1 base, the J end lost 5 bases, and 6 bases lay between the germline ends. Germline V CDR1 and CDR2: GTSNPN, SVGIG (reference sequence).

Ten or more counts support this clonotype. The DNA of the CDR3 is TGTGCCATCAACCCTAGACCCGACAATGAGCAGTTCTTC. This gives the protein CAINPRPDNEQFF. This chain joins TRBV10-3 and TRBJ2-1, with unresolved D. Per the germline V gene, CDR1 is ENHRY and CDR2 is SYGVKD. V lost 7 bases and J lost 5, with 12 bases in between. This CDR3 comprises 13 residues.

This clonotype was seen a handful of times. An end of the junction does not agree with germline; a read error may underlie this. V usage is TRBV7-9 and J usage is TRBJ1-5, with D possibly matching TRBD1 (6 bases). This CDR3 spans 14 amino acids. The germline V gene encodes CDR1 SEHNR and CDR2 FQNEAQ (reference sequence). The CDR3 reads CAQLRGSGNQPQHF. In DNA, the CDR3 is TGCGCCCAATTGAGGGGGTCGGGGAATCAGCCCCAGCATTTT. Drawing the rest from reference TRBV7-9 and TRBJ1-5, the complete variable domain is DTGVSQNPRHKITKRGQNVTFRCDPISEHNRLYWYRQTLGQGPEFLTYFQNEAQLEKSRLLSDRFSAERPKGSFSTLEIQRTEQGDSAMYLCAQLRGSGNQPQHFGDGTRLSIL.

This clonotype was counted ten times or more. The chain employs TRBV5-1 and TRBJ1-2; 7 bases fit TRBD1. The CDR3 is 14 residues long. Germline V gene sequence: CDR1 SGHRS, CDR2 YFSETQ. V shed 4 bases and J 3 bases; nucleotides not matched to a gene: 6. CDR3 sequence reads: CASSPTGKDYGYTF. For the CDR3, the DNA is TGCGCCAGCAGCCCGACAGGGAAGGACTATGGCTACACCTTC.

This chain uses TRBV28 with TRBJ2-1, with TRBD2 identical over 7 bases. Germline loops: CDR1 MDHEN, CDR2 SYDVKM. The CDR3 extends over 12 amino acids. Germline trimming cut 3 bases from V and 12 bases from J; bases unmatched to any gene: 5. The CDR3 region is CASSFQWEGQFF. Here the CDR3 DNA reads TGTGCCAGCAGTTTTCAGTGGGAGGGGCAGTTCTTC.